This T cell receptor beta chain was sequenced for a study of T cell repertoires in cytomegalovirus infection. Each CDR3 protein gets one entry after TCRdb re-called the reads with MiXCR. The sample consists of around 900,000 distinct CDR3 sequences, less than 40% of them appearing once. Study findings and constraints: Public TCR beta family frequency separated CMV-and-HLA carriers, including in an independent cohort.

Points on this clonotype: Antigen unknown.

The sample here was cultured CD8+ T cells from PBMCs, taken from culture after CMV antigen stimulation. The sequence was obtained from a human donor in good health (CMV status not recorded). Some clones in this sample may be carry-over from other donors' samples.

The CDR3 coding sequence is TGTGCCAGCAGCAGGACAGGGAGGGAGCAGTACTTC. The encoded protein is CASSRTGREQYF. The V gene is TRBV7-9, the J gene TRBJ2-7; TRBD1 matches at 8 bases. Trimming took 5 bases from V and 7 from J; bases not matched to a gene: 4. The germline V gene encodes CDR1 SEHNR and CDR2 FQNEAQ (reference sequence). The CDR3 has 12 amino acids. The complete variable domain, with remaining parts taken from reference TRBV7-9 and TRBJ2-7, reads DTGVSQNPRHKITKRGQNVTFRCDPISEHNRLYWYRQTLGQGPEFLTYFQNEAQLEKSRLLSDRFSAERPKGSFSTLEIQRTEQGDSAMYLCASSRTGREQYFGPGTRLTVT.